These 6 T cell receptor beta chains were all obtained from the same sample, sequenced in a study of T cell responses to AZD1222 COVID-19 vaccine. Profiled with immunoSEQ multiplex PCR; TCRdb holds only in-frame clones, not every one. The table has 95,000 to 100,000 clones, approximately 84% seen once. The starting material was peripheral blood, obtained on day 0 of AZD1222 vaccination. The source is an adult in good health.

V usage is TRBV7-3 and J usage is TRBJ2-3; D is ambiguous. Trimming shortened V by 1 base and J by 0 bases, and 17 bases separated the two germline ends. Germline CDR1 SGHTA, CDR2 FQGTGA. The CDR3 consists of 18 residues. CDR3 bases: TGTGCCAGCAGCTTAAACTTGAGGAGCATAGCTAGCACAGATACGCAGTATTTT. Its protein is CASSLNLRSIASTDTQYF.

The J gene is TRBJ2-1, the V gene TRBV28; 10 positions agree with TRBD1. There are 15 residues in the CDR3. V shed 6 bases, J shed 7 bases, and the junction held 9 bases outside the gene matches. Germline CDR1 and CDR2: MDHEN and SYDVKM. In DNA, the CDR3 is TGTGCCAGCAGCGACCGGGGACAGGGGAGTAATGAGCAGTTCTTC. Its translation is CASSDRGQGSNEQFF.

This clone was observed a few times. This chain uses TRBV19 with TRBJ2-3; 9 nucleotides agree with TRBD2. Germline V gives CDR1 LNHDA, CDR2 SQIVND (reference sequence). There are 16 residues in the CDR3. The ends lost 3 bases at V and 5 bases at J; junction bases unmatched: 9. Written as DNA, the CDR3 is TGTGCCAGTAGTATTTGGCTAGCGGGAACCGAAGATACGCAGTATTTT. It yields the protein CASSIWLAGTEDTQYF.

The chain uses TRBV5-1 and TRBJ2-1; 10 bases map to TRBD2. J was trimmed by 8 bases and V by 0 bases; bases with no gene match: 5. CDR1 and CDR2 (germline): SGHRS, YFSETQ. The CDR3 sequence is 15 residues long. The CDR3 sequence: CASSLELAGLDEQFF. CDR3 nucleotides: TGCGCCAGCAGCTTGGAACTAGCGGGACTCGATGAGCAGTTCTTC.

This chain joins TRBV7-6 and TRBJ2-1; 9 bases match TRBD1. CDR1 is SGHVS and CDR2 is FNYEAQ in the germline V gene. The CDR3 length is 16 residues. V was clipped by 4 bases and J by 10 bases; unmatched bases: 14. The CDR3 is CASSSSSGTGIIEQFF. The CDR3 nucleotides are TGTGCCAGCAGCTCATCCTCAGGGACAGGGATTATCGAGCAGTTCTTC. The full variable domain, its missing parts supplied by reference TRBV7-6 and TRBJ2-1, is GAGVSQSPRYKVTKRGQDVALRCDPISGHVSLYWYRQALGQGPEFLTYFNYEAQQDKSGLPNDRFSAERPEGSISTLTIQRTEQRDSAMYRCASSSSSGTGIIEQFFGPGTRLTVL.

The CDR3 here is CASSPEIITEDRVHNSPLHF. The CDR3 nucleotides read TGTGCCAGCAGCCCAGAAATAATAACCGAGGACAGGGTCCATAATTCACCCCTCCACTTT. The chain recombines TRBV5-8 with TRBJ1-6; 8 bases line up with TRBD1. CDR1 and CDR2 from the germline V gene are SGHTS and YDEGEE. The V gene end was trimmed by 4 bases and the J gene end by 5 bases; junction bases not matched to a gene: 20. The CDR3 has 20 residues. Together with reference TRBV5-8 and TRBJ1-6, the CDR3 gives the full variable domain: EAGVTQSPTHLIKTRGQQATLRCSPISGHTSVYWYQQALGLGLQFLLWYDEGEERNRGNFPPRFSGRQFPNYSSELNVNALELEDSALYLCASSPEIITEDRVHNSPLHFGNGTRLTVT.